Below, 2 T cell receptor beta chains from the same sample are listed, as sequenced in a study of tumour-infiltrating T cells in Burkitt lymphoma. Produced via immunoSEQ multiplex PCR; TCRdb's table is partial and in-frame only. The sample has about 13,000 clones; 85% to 90% are singletons. What was sequenced was tumor tissue. Every receptor here comes from a human donor with diffuse large B-cell lymphoma.

The chain links TRBV9 to TRBJ1-1; D might be TRBD1 (6 bases). V lost 3 bases, J lost 2 bases, and 17 bases lay in between. Per germline, CDR1 SGDLS and CDR2 YYNGEE. This CDR3 contains 16 residues. CDR3 loop: CASSALPGQHNTEAFF. The CDR3 nucleotides read TGTGCCAGCAGCGCCCTCCCGGGACAACACAACACTGAAGCTTTCTTT.

The CDR3 region is CASSLVGAPNQPQHF. CDR3 nucleotide sequence: TGTGCCAGCAGCTTAGTCGGGGCACCGAATCAGCCCCAGCATTTT. The J gene is TRBJ1-5, the V gene TRBV7-6; D perhaps matches TRBD1 (5 bases). Germline-derived CDR1 and CDR2 are SGHVS and FNYEAQ. V was clipped by 1 base and J by 4 bases, with 11 bases between them. The CDR3 length is 15 residues.